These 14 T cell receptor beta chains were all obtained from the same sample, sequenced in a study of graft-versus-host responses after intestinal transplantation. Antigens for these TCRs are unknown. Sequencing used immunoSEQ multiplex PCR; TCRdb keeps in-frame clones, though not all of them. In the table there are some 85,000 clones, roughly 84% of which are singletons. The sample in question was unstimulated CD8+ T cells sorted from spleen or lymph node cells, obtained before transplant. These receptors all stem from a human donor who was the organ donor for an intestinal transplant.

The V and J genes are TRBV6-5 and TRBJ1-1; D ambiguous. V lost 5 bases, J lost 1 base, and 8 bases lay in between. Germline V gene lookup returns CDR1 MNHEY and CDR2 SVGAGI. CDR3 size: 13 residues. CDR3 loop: CASSERENTEAFF. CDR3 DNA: TGTGCCAGCAGTGAAAGGGAGAACACTGAAGCTTTCTTT.

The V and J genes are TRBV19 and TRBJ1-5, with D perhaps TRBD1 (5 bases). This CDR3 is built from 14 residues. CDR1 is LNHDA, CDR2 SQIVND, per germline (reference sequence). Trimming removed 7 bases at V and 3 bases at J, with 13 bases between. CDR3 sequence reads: CASIGGDFNQPQHF. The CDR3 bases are TGTGCCAGTATCGGCGGGGACTTCAATCAGCCCCAGCATTTT.

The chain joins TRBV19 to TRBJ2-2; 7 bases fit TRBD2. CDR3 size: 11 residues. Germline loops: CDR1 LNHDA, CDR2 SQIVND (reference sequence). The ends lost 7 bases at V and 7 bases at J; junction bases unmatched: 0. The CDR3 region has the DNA TGTGCCAGTACGGGGGGCGGGGAGCTGTTTTTT. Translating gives CASTGGGELFF.

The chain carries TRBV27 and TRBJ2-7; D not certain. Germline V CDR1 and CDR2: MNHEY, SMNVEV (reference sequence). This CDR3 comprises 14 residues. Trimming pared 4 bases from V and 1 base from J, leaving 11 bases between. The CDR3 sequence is CASSYLGDSYEQYF. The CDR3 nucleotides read TGTGCCAGCAGTTATCTGGGTGATTCCTACGAGCAGTACTTC.

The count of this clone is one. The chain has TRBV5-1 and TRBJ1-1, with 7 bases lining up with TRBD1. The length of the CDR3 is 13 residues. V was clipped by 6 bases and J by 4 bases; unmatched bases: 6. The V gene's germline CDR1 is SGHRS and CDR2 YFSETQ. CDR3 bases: TGCGCCAGCAACCCAGGGGGGTTCACTGAAGCTTTCTTT. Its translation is CASNPGGFTEAFF.

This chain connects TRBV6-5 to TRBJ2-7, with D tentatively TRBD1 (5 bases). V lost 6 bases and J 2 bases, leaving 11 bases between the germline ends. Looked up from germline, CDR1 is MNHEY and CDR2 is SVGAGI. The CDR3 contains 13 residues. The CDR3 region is CASSLTVTYEQYF. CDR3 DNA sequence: TGTGCCAGCAGCCTGACAGTAACCTACGAGCAGTACTTC.

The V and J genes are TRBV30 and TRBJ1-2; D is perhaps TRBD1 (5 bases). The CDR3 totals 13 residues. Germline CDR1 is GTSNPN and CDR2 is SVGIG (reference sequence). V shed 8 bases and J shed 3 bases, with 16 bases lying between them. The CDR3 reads CAGQTPGYYGYTF. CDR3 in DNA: TGTGCCGGCCAAACTCCAGGGTACTATGGCTACACCTTC.

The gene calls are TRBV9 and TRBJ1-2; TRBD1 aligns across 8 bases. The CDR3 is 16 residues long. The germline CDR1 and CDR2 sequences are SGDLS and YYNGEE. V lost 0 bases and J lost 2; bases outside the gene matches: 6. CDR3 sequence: CASSVARTGWNYGYTF. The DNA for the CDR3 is TGTGCCAGCAGCGTAGCTAGGACAGGGTGGAACTATGGCTACACCTTC.

The CDR3 DNA sequence: TGTGCCAGCAGTCCATCGCGGGGACAGAGCAATCAGCCCCAGCATTTT. Its protein is CASSPSRGQSNQPQHF. The chain couples TRBV28 to TRBJ1-5; TRBD1 agrees at 7 bases. The CDR3 contains 16 residues. J lost 1 base, V lost 5 bases, and 8 bases had no gene match. The germline CDR1 and CDR2 sequences are MDHEN and SYDVKM.

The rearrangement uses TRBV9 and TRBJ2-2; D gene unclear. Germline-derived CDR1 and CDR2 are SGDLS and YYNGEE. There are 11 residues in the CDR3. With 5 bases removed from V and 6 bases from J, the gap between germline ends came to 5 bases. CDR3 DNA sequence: TGTGCCAGCAGTCATCCCGGGGAGCTGTTTTTT. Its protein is CASSHPGELFF.

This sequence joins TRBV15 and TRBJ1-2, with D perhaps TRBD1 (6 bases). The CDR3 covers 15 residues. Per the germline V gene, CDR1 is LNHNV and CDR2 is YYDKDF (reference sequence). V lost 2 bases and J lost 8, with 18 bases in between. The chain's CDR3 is CATSRFPGALPGYTF. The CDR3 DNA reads TGTGCCACCAGCAGATTTCCGGGGGCCCTTCCCGGCTACACCTTC.

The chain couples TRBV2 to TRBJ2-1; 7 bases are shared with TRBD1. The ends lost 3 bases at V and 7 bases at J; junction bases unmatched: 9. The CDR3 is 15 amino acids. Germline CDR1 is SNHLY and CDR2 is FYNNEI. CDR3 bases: TGTGCCAGCAGTGAGGTCGCAGGGGGACCTAATGAGCAGTTCTTC. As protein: CASSEVAGGPNEQFF.

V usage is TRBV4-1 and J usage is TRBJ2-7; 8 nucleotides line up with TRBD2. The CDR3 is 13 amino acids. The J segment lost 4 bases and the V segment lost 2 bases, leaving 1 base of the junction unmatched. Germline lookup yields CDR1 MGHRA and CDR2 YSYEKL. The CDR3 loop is CASSQPSGYEQYF. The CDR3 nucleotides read TGCGCCAGCAGCCAACCTAGCGGGTACGAGCAGTACTTC.

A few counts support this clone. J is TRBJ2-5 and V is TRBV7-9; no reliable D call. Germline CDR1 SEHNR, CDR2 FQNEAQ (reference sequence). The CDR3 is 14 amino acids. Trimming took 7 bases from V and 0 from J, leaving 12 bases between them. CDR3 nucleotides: TGTGCCAGCATCAAAGCCGAGTACCAAGAGACCCAGTACTTC. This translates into CASIKAEYQETQYF.